What follows are 6 T cell receptor beta chains derived from one specimen sequenced in a study of Graves' ophthalmopathy and Graves' hyperthyroidism. The authors amplified TCR beta CDR3 regions from RNA transcripts. Second-round multiplex PCR came after first-round RT-PCR with HTBI primers. TCRdb redid the calling of the multiplex PCR reads with MiXCR, one entry per CDR3 protein. The sample carries roughly 610,000 distinct CDR3 sequences, 22% recorded once. Material: peripheral blood. The receptor source for this set is a woman aged 18-35 years with stable Graves' hyperthyroidism. Some clones in this sample may be carry-over from other donors' samples.

The chain is built from TRBV28 and TRBJ1-2; D gene unclear. There are 13 residues in the CDR3. Germline assignment: CDR1 MDHEN and CDR2 SYDVKM. Trimming pared 5 bases from V and 8 bases from J, leaving 15 bases between. CDR3 nucleotides: TGTGCCAGCAGTCCGTCAGGTGAGGACGGCTACACCTTC. Its translation is CASSPSGEDGYTF.

This clonotype was seen at least ten times. The V call is TRBV6-1, the J call TRBJ1-5; 7 nucleotides align to TRBD1. The V segment lost 4 bases and the J segment 0 bases; nucleotides outside the gene matches: 6. In germline, CDR1 is MNHNS, CDR2 SASEGT. There are 16 residues in the CDR3. The DNA of the CDR3 is TGTGCCAGCAGTGGGCAGACAGGGATTAGCAATCAGCCCCAGCATTTT. Translation gives CASSGQTGISNQPQHF.

The chain joins TRBV19 to TRBJ2-6; tentatively, D is TRBD2 (6 bases). The V end lost 4 bases, the J end lost 2 bases, and 12 bases lay between the germline ends. Germline CDR1 LNHDA, CDR2 SQIVND (reference sequence). The CDR3 consists of 16 residues. In nucleotides, the CDR3 is TGTGCCAGTAGTAGGTCAGGGACTGCTGGGGCCAACGTCCTGACTTTC. Translated, it gives CASSRSGTAGANVLTF.

This chain connects TRBV3-1 to TRBJ1-2; weak D call: TRBD1 (6 bases). CDR1 is LGHDT and CDR2 is YNNKEL in the germline V gene (reference sequence). This CDR3 comprises 15 residues. V lost 1 base, J lost 5 bases, and 14 bases lay in between. CDR3 sequence: CASSQGGGQGYGYTF. CDR3 nucleotides: TGTGCCAGCAGCCAAGGGGGGGGGCAGGGATATGGCTACACCTTC. Full variable domain (missing parts from reference TRBV3-1 and TRBJ1-2): DTAVSQTPKYLVTQMGNDKSIKCEQNLGHDTMYWYKQDSKKFLKIMFSYNNKELIINETVPNRFSPKSPDKAHLNLHINSLELGDSAVYFCASSQGGGQGYGYTFGSGTRLTVV.

This clonotype was observed at least ten times. The chain links TRBV6-2 or TRBV6-3 to TRBJ1-2, with D uncertain. V lost 6 bases and J lost 6, with 11 bases in between. The CDR3 runs 12 residues. The germline V gene has CDR1 MNHEY and CDR2 SVGEGT. The CDR3 sequence: CASRLSGNGYTF. The DNA for the CDR3 is TGTGCCAGCAGGCTTTCGGGGAATGGCTACACCTTC.

The chain recombines TRBV6-1 with TRBJ2-5; 7 bases line up with TRBD2. The CDR3 spans 13 residues. J gave up 3 bases and V 8 bases, and 6 bases lay outside the gene matches. CDR1 MNHNS and CDR2 SASEGT come from the germline V gene. The CDR3 loop reads CASGSSGKETQYF. CDR3 DNA sequence: TGTGCCAGCGGGTCCAGCGGGAAAGAGACCCAGTACTTC.